These 29 T cell receptor beta chains were all obtained from the same sample, sequenced in a study of T cells in Graves' hyperthyroidism and ophthalmopathy. RNA transcripts were the template for amplifying TCR beta CDR3 regions. HTBI primers were employed in a first-round RT-PCR of the TCR CDR3. TCRdb independently ran MiXCR on the multiplex PCR reads; one entry per CDR3 protein. The profile shows under 400,000 distinct CDR3 sequences, around 25% of them singletons. The specimen sequenced was blood. The receptors stem from a man aged 45-60 years with Graves' hyperthyroidism.

The V call is TRBV5-1, the J call TRBJ2-1; 9 positions match TRBD2. Germline V gives CDR1 SGHRS, CDR2 YFSETQ. The CDR3 totals 16 residues. V shed 4 bases, J shed 12 bases, and the junction held 17 bases outside the gene matches. CDR3 DNA sequence: TGCGCCAGCAGCCCCCCGGTTGGACTAGCGTCCTCTGGGCAGTTCTTC. Translation: CASSPPVGLASSGQFF.

The genes are TRBV6-2 or TRBV6-3 and TRBJ1-6; 7 nucleotides align to TRBD1. J gave up 7 bases and V 5 bases, and 8 bases lay outside the gene matches. Germline loops: CDR1 MNHEY, CDR2 SVGEGT. CDR3 length equals 15 residues. In nucleotides, the CDR3 is TGTGCCAGCAGTCCCGAGACAGGGAGGAATTCACCCCTCCACTTT. Its protein product is CASSPETGRNSPLHF.

Many counts were recorded for this clonotype. The rearrangement joins TRBV27 to TRBJ2-6; unclear D gene. The CDR3 contains 15 residues. Germline assignment: CDR1 MNHEY and CDR2 SMNVEV (reference sequence). V was clipped by 3 bases and J by 2 bases, with 8 bases between them. The CDR3 spells CASSFAGPGANVLTF. The CDR3 nucleotides are TGTGCCAGCAGTTTTGCAGGTCCTGGGGCCAACGTCCTGACTTTC.

The chain links TRBV28 to TRBJ2-1, with TRBD2 matching over 13 bases. CDR1 is MDHEN, CDR2 SYDVKM, per germline. With V trimmed by 6 bases and J by 15 bases, 8 bases remained unmatched. The CDR3 extends over 13 amino acids. The chain's CDR3 is CASSLGLAGVAFF. The DNA for the CDR3 is TGTGCCAGCAGCCTCGGACTAGCGGGAGTTGCGTTCTTC.

Only a few counts were recorded for this clonotype. This chain joins TRBV20-1 and TRBJ1-6; no reliable D call. The CDR3 has 16 residues. Trimming pared 3 bases from V and 0 bases from J, leaving 12 bases between. CDR1 is DFQATT and CDR2 is SNEGSKA in the germline V gene (reference sequence). CDR3 region: CSASPHPSSYNSPLHF. The CDR3, as DNA: TGCAGTGCTAGTCCACACCCGAGCTCCTATAATTCACCCCTCCACTTT.

The chain joins TRBV6-1 to TRBJ2-2; a weak D match, TRBD2 (5 bases). The V and J ends lost 1 base and 4 bases respectively, with 13 bases between them. Germline V CDR1 and CDR2: MNHNS, SASEGT. This CDR3 has 16 amino acids. The CDR3, as DNA: TGTGCCAGCAGTGAAGGGTGGGAGTTGGGCACCGGGGAGCTGTTTTTT. Translating it yields CASSEGWELGTGELFF.

This rearrangement joins TRBV6-2 or TRBV6-3 to TRBJ1-5, with a tentative D call TRBD1 (6 bases). CDR1 MNHEY and CDR2 SVGEGT come from the germline V gene. The CDR3 has 16 residues. Trimming took 5 bases from V and 5 from J, leaving 19 bases between them. The CDR3 reads CASSGQDRLWDQPQHF. CDR3 DNA sequence: TGTGCCAGCAGTGGACAAGACAGGCTTTGGGATCAGCCCCAGCATTTT.

The CDR3 DNA follows: TGCAGCGTTGTATTGGGAAGTGGGGCCAACGTCCTGACTTTC. It specifies CSVVLGSGANVLTF. The chain combines TRBV29-1 with TRBJ2-6; D call uncertain. This CDR3 spans 14 amino acids. Per germline, CDR1 SQVTM and CDR2 ANQGSEA. V lost 4 bases and J lost 3, with 10 bases in between.

The rearrangement uses TRBV7-2 and TRBJ2-2, with D unresolved. The ends were cut back, 1 base at V and 3 bases at J, with 6 bases in the middle. CDR1 is SGHTA and CDR2 is FQGNSA in the germline V gene. The CDR3 is made up of 14 amino acids. CDR3 DNA sequence: TGTGCCAGCAGCTTAGGGGTTCACACCGGGGAGCTGTTTTTT. It yields the protein CASSLGVHTGELFF.

This clonotype has only a few counts. The chain combines TRBV19 with TRBJ1-1; no firm D call. The length of the CDR3 is 14 residues. V was cut by 6 bases and J by 5 bases, with 16 bases left in between. Per the germline V gene, CDR1 is LNHDA and CDR2 is SQIVND (reference sequence). The CDR3 sequence is CASSNPGVMTEAFF. CDR3 DNA sequence: TGTGCCAGTAGCAACCCCGGGGTTATGACTGAAGCTTTCTTT.

The genes are TRBV20-1 and TRBJ2-5, with D unclear. The CDR3 runs to 15 residues. V was clipped by 2 bases and J by 5 bases, with 18 bases between them. The V gene's germline CDR1 is DFQATT and CDR2 SNEGSKA (reference sequence). The CDR3 region has the DNA TGCAGTGCTAGACGGCCGGGTTCATCTGGGGAGACCCAGTACTTC. As protein: CSARRPGSSGETQYF.

This clonotype was recorded a few times. This rearrangement joins TRBV28 to TRBJ2-7, with 7 bases that match TRBD2. The CDR3 totals 17 residues. Germline CDR1 and CDR2: MDHEN and SYDVKM. V shed 5 bases, J shed 0 bases, and the junction held 13 bases outside the gene matches. CDR3 residues: CASSVLRRREDSYEQYF. CDR3 nucleotide sequence: TGTGCCAGCAGTGTTCTCCGCCGCCGGGAGGACTCCTACGAGCAGTACTTC.

The V call is TRBV20-1, the J call TRBJ2-4; D call uncertain. V was clipped by 2 bases and J by 3 bases, with 8 bases between them. CDR3 length: 13 amino acids. Germline loops: CDR1 DFQATT, CDR2 SNEGSKA (reference sequence). The DNA for the CDR3 is TGCAGTGCTAGAAACATAGACAAAAACATTCAGTACTTC. This codes for CSARNIDKNIQYF.

The chain carries TRBV28 and TRBJ1-2; D remains ambiguous. The CDR3 totals 13 residues. Germline loops: CDR1 MDHEN, CDR2 SYDVKM. Trimming took 4 bases from V and 4 from J, leaving 10 bases between them. CDR3 protein: CASSSGFLYGYTF. DNA of the CDR3: TGTGCCAGCAGTTCTGGCTTCCTCTATGGCTACACCTTC.

This rearrangement joins TRBV3-1 to TRBJ2-6, with a weak D call TRBD1 (5 bases). Trimming left V 1 base short and J 0 bases short, with 13 bases between. The CDR3 runs to 18 residues. Germline assignment: CDR1 LGHDT and CDR2 YNNKEL (reference sequence). The CDR3 sequence is CASSQGSQGFSGANVLTF. The DNA of the CDR3 is TGTGCCAGCAGCCAAGGTTCGCAGGGATTCTCTGGGGCCAACGTCCTGACTTTC.

This chain links TRBV30 with TRBJ2-1, with 11 bases matching TRBD2. The CDR3 runs 15 residues. Germline CDR1 GTSNPN, CDR2 SVGIG (reference sequence). Trimming cost V 3 bases and J 10 bases; bases outside gene matches: 11. Here the CDR3 reads CAWSLTSGRRYEQFF. In DNA form, the CDR3 reads TGTGCCTGGAGCTTAACTAGCGGGAGACGGTACGAGCAGTTCTTC.

The chain recombines TRBV20-1 with TRBJ2-7, with 8 bases identical to TRBD2. With V trimmed by 4 bases and J by 3 bases, 2 bases remained unmatched. Germline lookup yields CDR1 DFQATT and CDR2 SNEGSKA (reference sequence). The CDR3 runs to 12 residues. The CDR3 DNA reads as TGCAGTGCTAAGGGGACTAGCTACGAGCAGTACTTC. Translating gives CSAKGTSYEQYF.

This clonotype was detected a few times. The V and J genes are TRBV6-5 and TRBJ2-7, with TRBD2 matching over 7 bases. With 2 bases clipped from V and 2 bases from J, the junction kept 3 bases outside the gene matches. The CDR3 runs 14 residues. Germline V lookup: CDR1 MNHEY, CDR2 SVGAGI. Written as DNA, the CDR3 is TGTGCCAGCAGTTACCTAGGACTAGCCTACGAGCAGTACTTC. It encodes CASSYLGLAYEQYF.

The rearrangement joins TRBV7-9 to TRBJ1-5; the D is unclear. The CDR3 loop spans 15 amino acids. Germline CDR1 and CDR2: SEHNR and FQNEAQ (reference sequence). V was shortened by 6 bases and J by 0 bases, with 12 bases between the two germline ends. This CDR3 is CASRSPGSSNQPQHF. Written as DNA, the CDR3 is TGTGCCAGCAGATCCCCCGGGAGTAGCAATCAGCCCCAGCATTTT.

The J gene is TRBJ1-2, the V gene TRBV15, with 9 bases matching TRBD1. Germline V gene data show CDR1 as LNHNV and CDR2 as YYDKDF (reference sequence). The CDR3 is 14 residues long. Trimming cost V 0 bases and J 6 bases; bases outside gene matches: 2. CDR3 in DNA: TGTGCCACCAGCAGAGACGACAGGGGGGATGGCTACACCTTC. Encoded protein: CATSRDDRGDGYTF. The full variable domain, rest sourced from reference TRBV15 and TRBJ1-2, is DAMVIQNPRYQVTQFGKPVTLSCSQTLNHNVMYWYQQKSSQAPKLLFHYYDKDFNNEADTPDNFQSRRPNTSFCFLDIRSPGLGDTAMYLCATSRDDRGDGYTFGSGTRLTVV.

CDR3 protein: CASSLAGALSYNEQFF. As DNA, the CDR3 is TGTGCCAGCAGCTTAGCGGGGGCACTGTCGTACAATGAGCAGTTCTTC. The chain combines TRBV11-3 with TRBJ2-1; TRBD1 or TRBD2 may be the D gene (6 bases each). Trimming cost V 1 base and J 4 bases, with 14 bases left between them. Germline CDR1 reads SGHNT; CDR2 reads YENEEA. This CDR3 contains 16 residues.

This clonotype came up many times. J is TRBJ1-4 and V is TRBV20-1; no clear D. CDR1 and CDR2 from the germline V gene are DFQATT and SNEGSKA (reference sequence). V gave up 7 bases and J gave up 8 bases, with 11 bases separating them. The CDR3 has 11 amino acids. The CDR3 nucleotides read TGCAGTGTAAGGTCGGGGGAAAAACTGTTTTTT. This translates into CSVRSGEKLFF.

J is TRBJ1-3 and V is TRBV28; D unresolved. V was pared by 2 bases and J by 0 bases, with 11 bases between. The CDR3 is made up of 16 amino acids. Germline V CDR1 and CDR2: MDHEN, SYDVKM. This CDR3 reads CASSLPPWSSGNTIYF. Here the CDR3 DNA reads TGTGCCAGCAGTTTACCGCCGTGGAGCTCTGGAAACACCATATATTTT.

A few counts support this clonotype. The chain combines TRBV9 with TRBJ2-1, with 12 bases aligning to TRBD2. Losses at the gene ends were 4 bases for V and 5 bases for J; bases not matched to a gene: 7. CDR1 and CDR2 from the germline V gene are SGDLS and YYNGEE. The CDR3 is 16 residues long. CDR3 protein: CASSQSGTSGHNEQFF. DNA of the CDR3: TGTGCCAGCAGCCAGTCCGGGACTAGCGGGCACAATGAGCAGTTCTTC.

This clonotype was observed a handful of times. V usage is TRBV12-3 or TRBV12-4 and J usage is TRBJ2-1; the match to TRBD1 covers 8 bases. The J segment lost 3 bases and the V segment lost 5 bases, leaving 9 bases of the junction unmatched. This CDR3 spans 16 amino acids. The CDR3 DNA follows: TGTGCCAGCAGTAGGGCCGGGACAGGTTTCTACAATGAGCAGTTCTTC. As protein: CASSRAGTGFYNEQFF.

The chain employs TRBV7-6 and TRBJ2-5, with D possibly being TRBD2 (5 bases). Trimming shortened V by 4 bases and J by 2 bases, and 14 bases separated the two germline ends. The germline V gene has CDR1 SGHVS and CDR2 FNYEAQ. The CDR3 has 15 amino acids. For the CDR3, the DNA is TGTGCCAGCAGCTATACAGTTAGCGCTCAAGAGACCCAGTACTTC. Protein product: CASSYTVSAQETQYF. Supplemented by reference TRBV7-6 and TRBJ2-5, the full variable domain reads GAGVSQSPRYKVTKRGQDVALRCDPISGHVSLYWYRQALGQGPEFLTYFNYEAQQDKSGLPNDRFSAERPEGSISTLTIQRTEQRDSAMYRCASSYTVSAQETQYFGPGTRLLVL.

This clonotype came up a few times. This chain connects TRBV20-1 to TRBJ2-3; unclear D gene. Deletions cut 3 bases from V and 7 bases from J, with 8 bases between. CDR1 DFQATT and CDR2 SNEGSKA come from the germline V gene (reference sequence). The CDR3 contains 11 residues. CDR3 bases: TGCAGTGCTAGTGACGGGTATACGCAGTATTTT. Its translation: CSASDGYTQYF.

Concerning this clonotype itself: An end of the junction does not agree with germline; a read error may underlie this. The V and J genes are TRBV18 and TRBJ2-2, with D possibly called TRBD1 or TRBD2 (5 bases each). The V gene's germline CDR1 is KGHSH and CDR2 LQKENI. The CDR3 sequence is 14 residues long. The CDR3 is CASSLHPGTGERFF. DNA of the CDR3: TGTGCCAGCTCACTACATCCAGGGACCGGGGAGCGGTTTTTT.

V and J are TRBV5-6 and TRBJ1-1; 7 nucleotides match TRBD1. Germline trimming cut 3 bases from V and 4 bases from J; bases unmatched to any gene: 12. CDR1 is SGHDT and CDR2 is YYEEEE in the germline V gene. The CDR3 is 16 residues long. CDR3 nucleotide sequence: TGTGCCAGCAGCTCCCTACGAACAGGGGTGGCCACTGAAGCTTTCTTT. Amino acid sequence: CASSSLRTGVATEAFF.